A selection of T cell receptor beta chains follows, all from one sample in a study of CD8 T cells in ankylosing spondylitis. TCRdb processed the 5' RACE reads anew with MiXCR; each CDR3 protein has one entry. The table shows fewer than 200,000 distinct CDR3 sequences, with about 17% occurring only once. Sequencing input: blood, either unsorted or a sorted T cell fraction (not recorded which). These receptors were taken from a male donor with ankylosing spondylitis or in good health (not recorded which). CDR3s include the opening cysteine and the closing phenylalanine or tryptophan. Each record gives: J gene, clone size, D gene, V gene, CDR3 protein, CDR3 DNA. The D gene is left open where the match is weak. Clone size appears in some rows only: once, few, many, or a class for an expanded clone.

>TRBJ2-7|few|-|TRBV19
CASGLGEPYEQYF
TGTGCCAGTGGGCTAGGGGAACCCTACGAGCAGTACTTC
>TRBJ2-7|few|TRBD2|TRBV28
CASSLELAGELYF
TGTGCCAGCAGTTTGGAACTAGCGGGAGAGTTGTACTTC
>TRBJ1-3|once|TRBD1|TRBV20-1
CCARPKTGRLAEVENTIYF
TGCTGTGCTAGGCCCAAGACAGGGAGATTAGCGGAGGTAGAAAACACCATATATTTT
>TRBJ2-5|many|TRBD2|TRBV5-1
CASSEPGGQTQYF
TGCGCCAGCAGCGAACCGGGAGGACAGACCCAGTACTTC
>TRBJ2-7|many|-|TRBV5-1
CASSSAGYEQYF
TGCGCCAGCAGCTCCGCCGGCTACGAGCAGTACTTC
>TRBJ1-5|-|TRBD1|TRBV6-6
CASSPTAGGGQPQHF
TGTGCCAGCAGCCCAACCGCAGGGGGCGGTCAGCCCCAGCATTTT
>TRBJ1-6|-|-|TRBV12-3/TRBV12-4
CASTPWEGVSPLHF
TGTGCCAGCACCCCCTGGGAGGGGGTTTCACCCCTCCACTTT
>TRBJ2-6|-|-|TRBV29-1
CSVEVWGPGANVLTF
TGCAGCGTTGAAGTTTGGGGTCCTGGGGCCAACGTCCTGACTTTC
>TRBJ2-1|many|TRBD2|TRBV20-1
CSASDSGTYDNEQFF
TGCAGTGCTAGTGACAGCGGGACCTATGACAATGAGCAGTTCTTC
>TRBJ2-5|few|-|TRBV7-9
CASSSIGETQYF
TGTGCCAGCAGTTCCATCGGGGAGACCCAGTACTTC
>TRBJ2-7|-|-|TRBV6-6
CASSYGPWDEQYF
TGTGCCAGCAGTTATGGGCCTTGGGACGAGCAGTACTTC
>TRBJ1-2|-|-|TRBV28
CASSSDRRSYGYTF
TGTGCCAGCAGTTCCGACAGGAGAAGCTATGGCTACACCTTC
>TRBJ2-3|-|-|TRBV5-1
CASSFRGRTSTDTQYF
TGCGCCAGCAGCTTCCGTGGCAGGACCAGTACAGATACGCAGTATTTT
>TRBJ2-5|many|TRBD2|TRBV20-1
CSARDRGSGNQETQYF
TGCAGTGCTAGAGATCGAGGTAGCGGGAATCAAGAGACCCAGTACTTC
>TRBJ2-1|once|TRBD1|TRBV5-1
CASSLTGGDEQFF
TGCGCCAGCAGCTTGACAGGGGGCGATGAGCAGTTCTTC
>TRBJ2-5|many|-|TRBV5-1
CASSFRPLQVVPQETQYF
TGCGCCAGCAGCTTCCGCCCCCTACAAGTAGTCCCCCAAGAGACCCAGTACTTC
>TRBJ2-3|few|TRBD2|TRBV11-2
CASSLVAGGLTDTQYF
TGTGCCAGCAGCTTAGTAGCGGGAGGGTTGACAGATACGCAGTATTTT
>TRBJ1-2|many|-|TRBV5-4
CASSLARGDYGYTF
TGTGCCAGCAGCTTGGCGAGGGGCGACTATGGCTACACCTTC
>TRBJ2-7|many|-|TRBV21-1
CASSSTPGLAGGRRYF
TGTGCCAGCAGCTCGACCCCGGGACTAGCGGGAGGGCGAAGGTACTTC
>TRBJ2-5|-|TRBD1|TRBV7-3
CAGGKTGGVQETQYF
TGTGCCGGCGGGAAGACAGGGGGTGTACAAGAGACCCAGTACTTC
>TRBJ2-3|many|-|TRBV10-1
CASSRGKDTQYF
TGCGCCAGCAGTCGGGGGAAAGATACGCAGTATTTT
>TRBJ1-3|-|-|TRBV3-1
CASSQGSGNTIYF
TGTGCCAGCAGCCAAGGCTCTGGAAACACCATATATTTT
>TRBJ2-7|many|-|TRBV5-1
CASSLGSRDGSYEQYF
TGCGCCAGCAGCTTGGGTTCTCGGGACGGCTCCTACGAGCAGTACTTC